This T cell receptor (beta chain) was found in a study of blood T cell repertoires in COVID-19. On the study more broadly: Italy, Spain and the United States were the sources of the convalescent and acute COVID-19 samples. PBMCs, B-cell-depleted T cells, or T cells were the source of the cDNA or gDNA that made up the material.

Across under 25 US areas, participants ranged in age from about 18 to 89 years. Grouping used clinical history reported by participants in a survey and questionnaire. This table comes from immunoSEQ multiplex PCR, and its TCRdb copy is limited to in-frame clones, with some not included. The profile covers approximately 300,000 clones, with 90% appearing a single time and around 4.4% taken by the ten largest. The sample consisted of PBMCs or T cells enriched from blood (not recorded which). This clonotype originated in a woman under 30 with acute COVID-19.

The CDR3 coding sequence is TGTGCCTGGAGTGGTAGGACAGGGGGCATTTCCTCCTACGAGCAGTACTTC. It yields the protein CAWSGRTGGISSYEQYF. The V gene is TRBV30, the J gene TRBJ2-7; 11 positions agree with TRBD1. Germline V gene lookup returns CDR1 GTSNPN and CDR2 SVGIG (reference sequence). The CDR3 length is 17 residues. V shed 1 base, J shed 0 bases, and the junction held 8 bases outside the gene matches.